This TCR beta chain was captured by sequencing in a study of control samples from healthy donors and cancer patients (TCRdb year 2020). The trim is 8 bases for V and 0 bases for J, with a gap of 10 bases between the germline ends. CDR1 is given as MNHEY and CDR2 as SVGAGI, both from the germline V gene. From the cysteine through the phenylalanine, the CDR3 covers 14 amino acids. CDR3 DNA only is kept here, 42 bases in frame from base 1. The library was prepared using the immunoSEQ multiplex PCR assay. Not all clones reach the TCRdb copy of this immuneACCESS table, which keeps in-frame sequences only. Checked studies attribute under half of the gap to unresolved V genes and leave the rest unexplained. For this sample the table gives 22,000 or so clones, of which around 83% were detected only once. Together, the top ten hold 38% of the sample. Worth noting for this clone: The specificity of this receptor is unknown. There are no base qualities to consult, and no much larger clone falls within one base.

Recombination linked TRBV6-5 to TRBJ1-4, with the identity of the D gene unclear. Sequencing was carried out using PBMCs. This clonotype was obtained from a man in his fifties or sixties with head and neck cancer. The DNA sequence is as follows: TGTGCCAGCCGACGGCGAACAACTAATGAAAAACTGTTTTTT. Translated, this is CASRRRTTNEKLFF.